This TCR beta chain was identified in a study of blood T cell repertoires in COVID-19. Across the whole study: The samples span acute and convalescent COVID-19 from the United States, Italy and Spain.

Study processing details: By means of reference gene primer amplification, nucleated cell counts were estimated. Sequencing was performed with immunoSEQ multiplex PCR; in TCRdb, only in-frame clones are kept and a portion is missing. The DNA was the basis for D and trimming; V, J and clone size are from that table. The table records approximately 330,000 clones, about 86% of them present only once. J was trimmed by 2 bases and V by 4 bases; bases with no gene match: 17. Germline CDR1 is MGHRA and CDR2 is YSYEKL. The CDR3 length is 19 residues. The study drew participants aged 18 to 89 years from some 25 US areas. Assignment of participants to cohorts was predicated upon participant-reported clinical history.

The chain combines TRBV4-1 with TRBJ2-3; 8 nucleotides agree with TRBD2. Sequenced: PBMCs or T cells enriched from blood (not recorded which). This receptor was obtained from a woman in her thirties or forties with acute COVID-19. The CDR3 DNA reads as TGCGCCAGCAGCCGAAAGGGGGTGAGCGGGAGTGCCAACACAGATACGCAGTATTTT. Protein: CASSRKGVSGSANTDTQYF.